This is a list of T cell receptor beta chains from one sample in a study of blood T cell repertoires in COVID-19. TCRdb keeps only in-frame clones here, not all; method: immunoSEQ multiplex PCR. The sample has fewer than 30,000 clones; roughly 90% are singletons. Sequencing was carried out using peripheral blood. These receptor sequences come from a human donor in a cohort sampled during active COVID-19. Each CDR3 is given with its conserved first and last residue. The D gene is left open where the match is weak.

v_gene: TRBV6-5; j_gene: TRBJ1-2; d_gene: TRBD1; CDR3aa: CASSHDRGFYGYTF; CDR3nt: TGTGCCAGCAGTCACGACAGGGGGTTCTATGGCTACACCTTC
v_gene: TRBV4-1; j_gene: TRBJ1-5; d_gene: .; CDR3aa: CASSQEGGAQGNQPQHF; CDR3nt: TGCGCCAGCAGCCAAGAGGGGGGGGCGCAGGGCAATCAGCCCCAGCATTTT
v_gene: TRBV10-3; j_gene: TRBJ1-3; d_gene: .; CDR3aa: CAIRPSDSGNTIYF; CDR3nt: TGTGCCATCCGTCCCAGCGACTCTGGAAACACCATATATTTT
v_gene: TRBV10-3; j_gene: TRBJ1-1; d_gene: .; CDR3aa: CAISESGAGLAHENTEAFF; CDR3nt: TGTGCCATCAGTGAGTCTGGGGCAGGGCTGGCGCATGAGAACACTGAAGCTTTCTTT
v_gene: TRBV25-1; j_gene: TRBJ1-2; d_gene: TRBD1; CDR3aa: CASSPLYPGQGLGYTF; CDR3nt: TGTGCCAGCAGTCCTCTTTACCCGGGACAGGGTCTGGGCTACACCTTC
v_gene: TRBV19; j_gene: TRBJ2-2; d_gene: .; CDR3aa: CASSKRIGRATGELFF; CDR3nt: TGTGCCAGTAGTAAAAGAATCGGCAGGGCCACCGGGGAGCTGTTTTTT
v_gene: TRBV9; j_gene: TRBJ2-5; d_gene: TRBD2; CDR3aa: CASSGIAGAGETQYF; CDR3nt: TGTGCCAGCAGCGGGATAGCGGGGGCGGGGGAGACCCAGTACTTC
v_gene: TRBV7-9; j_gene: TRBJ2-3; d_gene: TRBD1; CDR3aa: CASSTQPGTGFTDTQYF; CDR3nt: TGTGCCAGCAGCACCCAACCCGGGACAGGGTTTACAGATACGCAGTATTTT
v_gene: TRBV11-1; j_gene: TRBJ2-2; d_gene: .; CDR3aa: CASNRREAGELFF; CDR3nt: TGTGCCAGCAACCGCAGGGAAGCCGGGGAGCTGTTTTTT
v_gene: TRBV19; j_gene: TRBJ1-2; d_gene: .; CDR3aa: CASSTPGHDLLGYGYTF; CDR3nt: TGTGCCAGTAGTACCCCGGGACATGACCTCCTAGGCTATGGCTACACCTTC
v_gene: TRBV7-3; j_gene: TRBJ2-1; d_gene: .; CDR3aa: CASTPSPGSNEQFF; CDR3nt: TGTGCCAGCACTCCCTCTCCCGGGAGCAATGAGCAGTTCTTC
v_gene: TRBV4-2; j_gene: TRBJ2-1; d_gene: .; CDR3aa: CASSQGILAMPYNEQFF; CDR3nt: TGTGCCAGCAGCCAAGGGATTTTAGCAATGCCCTACAATGAGCAGTTCTTC
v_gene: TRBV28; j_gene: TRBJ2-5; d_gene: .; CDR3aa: CASTTPNRFKETQYF; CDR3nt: TGTGCCAGCACAACTCCGAACAGGTTTAAGGAGACCCAGTACTTC
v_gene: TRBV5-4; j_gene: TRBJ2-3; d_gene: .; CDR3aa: CASSLVGGGPDTQYF; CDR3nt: TGTGCCAGCAGCTTGGTGGGGGGGGGCCCAGATACGCAGTATTTT
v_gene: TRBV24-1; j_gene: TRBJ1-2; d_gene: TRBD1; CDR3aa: CATSDWGQSYGYTF; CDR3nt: TGTGCCACCAGTGATTGGGGACAGTCCTATGGCTACACCTTC
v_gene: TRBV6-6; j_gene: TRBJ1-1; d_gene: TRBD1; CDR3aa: CASKHPGGYPEAFF; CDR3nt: TGTGCCAGCAAGCACCCAGGGGGCTACCCCGAAGCTTTCTTT
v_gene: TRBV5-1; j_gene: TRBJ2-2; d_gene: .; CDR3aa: CASSSGGRGTGELFF; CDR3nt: TGCGCCAGCAGCTCCGGGGGGCGCGGCACCGGGGAGCTGTTTTTT
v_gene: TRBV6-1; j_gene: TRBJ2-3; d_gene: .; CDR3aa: CASSGGQGRALTDTQYF; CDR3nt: TGTGCCAGCAGTGGAGGGCAGGGGAGGGCCCTCACAGATACGCAGTATTTT
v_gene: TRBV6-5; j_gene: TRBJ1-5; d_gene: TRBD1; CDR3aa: CASSYSSGGGRQPQHF; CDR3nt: TGTGCCAGCAGTTACTCATCAGGAGGGGGCAGGCAGCCCCAGCATTTT
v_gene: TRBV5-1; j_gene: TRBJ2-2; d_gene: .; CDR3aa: CASSLVRQANTGELFF; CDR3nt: TGCGCCAGCAGCTTGGTTAGGCAGGCGAACACCGGGGAGCTGTTTTTT
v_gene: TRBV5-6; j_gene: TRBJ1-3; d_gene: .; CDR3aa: CASSLVGLSGNTIYF; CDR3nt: TGTGCCAGCAGCTTGGTAGGACTCTCTGGAAACACCATATATTTT
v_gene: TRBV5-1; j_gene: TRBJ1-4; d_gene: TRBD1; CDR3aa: CASSLAGTANEKLFF; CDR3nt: TGCGCCAGCAGCTTGGCGGGGACAGCAAATGAAAAACTGTTTTTT
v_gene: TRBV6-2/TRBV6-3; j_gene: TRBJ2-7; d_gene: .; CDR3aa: CASSSRVGEQYF; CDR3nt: TGTGCCAGCAGCTCCAGGGTGGGGGAGCAGTACTTC
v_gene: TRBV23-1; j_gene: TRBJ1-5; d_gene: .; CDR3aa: CASLEIEHHFIGPQHF; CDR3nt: TGCGCCAGCCTAGAAATAGAACATCACTTTATCGGGCCCCAGCATTTT